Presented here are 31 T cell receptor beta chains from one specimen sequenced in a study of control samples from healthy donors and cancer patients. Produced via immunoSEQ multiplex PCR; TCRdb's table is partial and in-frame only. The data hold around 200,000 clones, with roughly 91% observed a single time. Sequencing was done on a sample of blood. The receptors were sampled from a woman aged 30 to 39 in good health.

In DNA, the CDR3 is TGTGCCAGCAGCTTGCGGGGGGGCGGCACCGGGGAGCTGTTTTTT. Translated: CASSLRGGGTGELFF. V gene TRBV11-1 combines with J gene TRBJ2-2; TRBD2 aligns across 9 bases. The germline CDR1 and CDR2 sequences are SGHAT and FQDESV (reference sequence). The CDR3 has 15 residues. V lost 3 bases, J lost 4 bases, and 3 bases stayed unmatched.

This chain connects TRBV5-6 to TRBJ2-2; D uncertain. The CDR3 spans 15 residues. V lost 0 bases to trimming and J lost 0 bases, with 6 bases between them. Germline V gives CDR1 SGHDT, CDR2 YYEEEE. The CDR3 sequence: CASSLEATNTGELFF. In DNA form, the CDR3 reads TGTGCCAGCAGCTTGGAAGCAACGAACACCGGGGAGCTGTTTTTT.

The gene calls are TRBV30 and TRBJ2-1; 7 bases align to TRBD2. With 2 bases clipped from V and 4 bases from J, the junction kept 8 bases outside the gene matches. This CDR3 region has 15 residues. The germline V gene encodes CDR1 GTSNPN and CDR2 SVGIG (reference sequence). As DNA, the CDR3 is TGTGCCTGGAGTTCCCCGGGAGGTACTTACAATGAGCAGTTCTTC. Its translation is CAWSSPGGTYNEQFF.

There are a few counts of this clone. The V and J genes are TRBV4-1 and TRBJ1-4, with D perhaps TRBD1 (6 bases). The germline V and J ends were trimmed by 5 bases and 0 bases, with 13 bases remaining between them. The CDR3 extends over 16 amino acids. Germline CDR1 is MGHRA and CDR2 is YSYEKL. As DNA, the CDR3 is TGCGCCAGCAGCACTCCCGGACAGACAACTAATGAAAAACTGTTTTTT. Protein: CASSTPGQTTNEKLFF.

CDR3 loop: CASSSGTSGSSYEQYF. The CDR3 DNA is TGCGCCAGCAGCTCGGGGACTAGCGGGAGCTCCTACGAGCAGTACTTC. The chain recombines TRBV5-1 with TRBJ2-7; 14 positions match TRBD2. The germline V gene has CDR1 SGHRS and CDR2 YFSETQ. The CDR3 extends over 16 amino acids. With 3 bases clipped from V and 0 bases from J, the junction kept 2 bases outside the gene matches.

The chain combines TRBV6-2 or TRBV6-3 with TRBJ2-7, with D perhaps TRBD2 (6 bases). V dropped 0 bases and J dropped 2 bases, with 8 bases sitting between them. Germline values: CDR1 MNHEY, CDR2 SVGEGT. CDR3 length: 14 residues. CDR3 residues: CASSYSRLAYEQYF. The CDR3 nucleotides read TGTGCCAGCAGTTACTCCCGACTAGCCTACGAGCAGTACTTC.

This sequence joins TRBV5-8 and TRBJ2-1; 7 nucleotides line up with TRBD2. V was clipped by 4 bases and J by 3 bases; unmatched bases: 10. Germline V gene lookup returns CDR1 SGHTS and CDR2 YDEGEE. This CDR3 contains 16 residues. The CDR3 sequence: CASSGGTIGGYNEQFF. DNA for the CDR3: TGTGCCAGCAGCGGTGGGACTATTGGGGGCTACAATGAGCAGTTCTTC. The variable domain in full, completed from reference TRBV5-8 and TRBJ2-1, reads EAGVTQSPTHLIKTRGQQATLRCSPISGHTSVYWYQQALGLGLQFLLWYDEGEERNRGNFPPRFSGRQFPNYSSELNVNALELEDSALYLCASSGGTIGGYNEQFFGPGTRLTVL.

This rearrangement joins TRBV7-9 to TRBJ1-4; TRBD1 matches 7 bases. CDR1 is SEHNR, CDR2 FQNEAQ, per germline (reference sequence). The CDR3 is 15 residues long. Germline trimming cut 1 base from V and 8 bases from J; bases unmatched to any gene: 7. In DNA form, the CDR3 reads TGTGCCAGCAGCTTAGGTTCGACAGGGACAGAAAAACTGTTTTTT. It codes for CASSLGSTGTEKLFF.

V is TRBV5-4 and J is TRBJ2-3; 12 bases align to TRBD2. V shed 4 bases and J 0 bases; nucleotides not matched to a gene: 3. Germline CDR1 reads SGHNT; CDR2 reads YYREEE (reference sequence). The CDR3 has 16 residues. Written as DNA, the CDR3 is TGTGCCAGCAGCCGGACTAGCGGGGCTAGCACAGATACGCAGTATTTT. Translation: CASSRTSGASTDTQYF.

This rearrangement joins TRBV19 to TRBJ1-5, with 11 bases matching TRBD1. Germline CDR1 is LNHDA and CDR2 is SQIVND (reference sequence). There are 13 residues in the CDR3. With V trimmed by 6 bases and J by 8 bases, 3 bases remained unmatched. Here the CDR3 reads CASRGQGVEPQHF. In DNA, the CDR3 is TGTGCCAGTAGGGGACAGGGGGTAGAGCCCCAGCATTTT.

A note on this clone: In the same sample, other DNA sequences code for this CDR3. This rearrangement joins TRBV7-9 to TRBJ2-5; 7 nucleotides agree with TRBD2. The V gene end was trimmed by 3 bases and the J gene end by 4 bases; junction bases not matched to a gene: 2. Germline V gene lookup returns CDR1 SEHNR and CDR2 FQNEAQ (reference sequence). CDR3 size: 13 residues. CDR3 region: CASSLGGVETQYF. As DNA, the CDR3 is TGTGCCAGCAGCTTGGGAGGGGTAGAGACCCAGTACTTC.

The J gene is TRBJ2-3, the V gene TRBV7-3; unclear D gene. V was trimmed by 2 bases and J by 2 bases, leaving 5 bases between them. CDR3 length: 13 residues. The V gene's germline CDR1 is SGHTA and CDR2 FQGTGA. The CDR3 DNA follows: TGTGCCAGCAGCTTAGGGCCCACAGATACGCAGTATTTT. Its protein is CASSLGPTDTQYF.

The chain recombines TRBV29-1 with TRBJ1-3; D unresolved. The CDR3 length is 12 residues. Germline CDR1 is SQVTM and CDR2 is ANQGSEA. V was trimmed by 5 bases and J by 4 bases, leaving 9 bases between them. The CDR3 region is CSVRTTGNTIYF. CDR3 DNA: TGCAGCGTTCGGACGACGGGAAACACCATATATTTT.

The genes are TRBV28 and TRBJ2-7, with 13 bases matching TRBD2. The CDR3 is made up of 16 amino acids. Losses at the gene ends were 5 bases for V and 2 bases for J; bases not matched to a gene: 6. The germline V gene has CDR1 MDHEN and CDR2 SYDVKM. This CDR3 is CASSTPGLAGTYEQYF. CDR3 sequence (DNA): TGTGCCAGCAGTACCCCGGGACTAGCGGGAACCTACGAGCAGTACTTC.

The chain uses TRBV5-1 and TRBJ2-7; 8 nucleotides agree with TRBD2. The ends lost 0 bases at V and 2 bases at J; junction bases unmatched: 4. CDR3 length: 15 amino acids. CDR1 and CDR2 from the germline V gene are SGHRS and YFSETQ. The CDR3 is CASSLGLARTYEQYF. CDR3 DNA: TGCGCCAGCAGCTTGGGACTAGCGAGAACCTACGAGCAGTACTTC.

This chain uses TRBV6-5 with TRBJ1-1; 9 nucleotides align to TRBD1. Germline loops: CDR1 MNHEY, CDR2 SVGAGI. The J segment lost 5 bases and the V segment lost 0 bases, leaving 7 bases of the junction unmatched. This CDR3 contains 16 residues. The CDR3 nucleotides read TGTGCCAGCAGTTACTCCCAGGACAGGGGTTTTACTGAAGCTTTCTTT. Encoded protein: CASSYSQDRGFTEAFF.

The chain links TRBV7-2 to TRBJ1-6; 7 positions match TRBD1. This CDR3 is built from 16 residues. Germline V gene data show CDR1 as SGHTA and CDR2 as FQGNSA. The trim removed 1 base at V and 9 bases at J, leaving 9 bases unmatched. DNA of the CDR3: TGTGCCAGCAGCTTAGGACAGGGTAGGGGGATTTCACCCCTCCACTTT. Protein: CASSLGQGRGISPLHF. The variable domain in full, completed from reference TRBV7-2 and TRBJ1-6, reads GAGVSQSPSNKVTEKGKDVELRCDPISGHTALYWYRQSLGQGLEFLIYFQGNSAPDKSGLPSDRFSAERTGGSVSTLTIQRTQQEDSAVYLCASSLGQGRGISPLHFGNGTRLTVT.

CDR3: CASSPTSGRVGTGELFF. The DNA for the CDR3 is TGCGCCAGCAGCCCGACTAGCGGGAGGGTCGGGACCGGGGAGCTGTTTTTT. The rearrangement uses TRBV4-1 and TRBJ2-2; 14 bases map to TRBD2. The CDR3 extends over 17 amino acids. The V gene end was trimmed by 4 bases and the J gene end by 5 bases; junction bases not matched to a gene: 6. Germline CDR1 reads MGHRA; CDR2 reads YSYEKL.

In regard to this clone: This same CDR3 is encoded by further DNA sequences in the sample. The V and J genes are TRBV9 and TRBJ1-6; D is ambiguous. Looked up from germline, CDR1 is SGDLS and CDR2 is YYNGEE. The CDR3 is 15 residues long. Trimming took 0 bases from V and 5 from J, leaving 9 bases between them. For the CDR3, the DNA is TGTGCCAGCAGCGTAGGGGGTCGGGATAATTCACCCCTCCACTTT. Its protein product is CASSVGGRDNSPLHF.

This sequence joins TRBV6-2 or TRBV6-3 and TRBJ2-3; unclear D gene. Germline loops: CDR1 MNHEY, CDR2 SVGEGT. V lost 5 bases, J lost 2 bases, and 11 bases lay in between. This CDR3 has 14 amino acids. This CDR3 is CASSAPRATDTQYF. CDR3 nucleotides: TGTGCCAGCAGTGCCCCTAGGGCCACAGATACGCAGTATTTT.

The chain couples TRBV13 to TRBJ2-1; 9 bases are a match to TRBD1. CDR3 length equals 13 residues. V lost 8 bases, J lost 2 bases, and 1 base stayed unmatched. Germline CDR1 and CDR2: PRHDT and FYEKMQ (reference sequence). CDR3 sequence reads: CASRDRAYNEQFF. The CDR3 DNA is TGTGCCAGCCGGGACAGGGCCTACAATGAGCAGTTCTTC.

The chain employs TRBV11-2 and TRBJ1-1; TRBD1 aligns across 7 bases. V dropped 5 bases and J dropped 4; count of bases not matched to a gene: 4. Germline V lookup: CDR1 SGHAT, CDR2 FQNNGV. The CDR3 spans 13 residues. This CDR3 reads CASSQRTGTEAFF. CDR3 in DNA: TGTGCCAGCAGCCAACGGACAGGCACTGAAGCTTTCTTT.

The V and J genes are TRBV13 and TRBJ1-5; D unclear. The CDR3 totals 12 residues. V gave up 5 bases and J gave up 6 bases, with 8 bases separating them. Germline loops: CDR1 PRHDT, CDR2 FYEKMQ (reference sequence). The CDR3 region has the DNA TGTGCCAGCAGCGCCTTGGGTCAGCCCCAGCATTTT. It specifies CASSALGQPQHF.

The CDR3 protein is CAWSYGGRAGNEQFF. CDR3 in DNA: TGTGCCTGGAGTTACGGCGGGAGGGCGGGTAATGAGCAGTTCTTC. V gene TRBV30 combines with J gene TRBJ2-1, with 9 bases that match TRBD2. CDR3 length: 15 amino acids. J gave up 7 bases and V 2 bases, and 9 bases lay outside the gene matches. Germline V lookup: CDR1 GTSNPN, CDR2 SVGIG (reference sequence).

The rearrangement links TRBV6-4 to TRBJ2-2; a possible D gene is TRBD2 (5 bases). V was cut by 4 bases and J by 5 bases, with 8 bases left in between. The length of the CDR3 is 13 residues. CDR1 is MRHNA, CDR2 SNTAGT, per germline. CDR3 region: CASSVRTTGELFF. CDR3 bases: TGTGCCAGCAGTGTCCGGACTACCGGGGAGCTGTTTTTT.

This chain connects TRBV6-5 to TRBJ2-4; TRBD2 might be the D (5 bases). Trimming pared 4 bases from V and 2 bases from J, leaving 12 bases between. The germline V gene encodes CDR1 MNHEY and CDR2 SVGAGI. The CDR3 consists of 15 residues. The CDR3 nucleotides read TGTGCCAGCAGTTCCCGGGATTTGCCCAAAAACATTCAGTACTTC. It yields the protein CASSSRDLPKNIQYF.

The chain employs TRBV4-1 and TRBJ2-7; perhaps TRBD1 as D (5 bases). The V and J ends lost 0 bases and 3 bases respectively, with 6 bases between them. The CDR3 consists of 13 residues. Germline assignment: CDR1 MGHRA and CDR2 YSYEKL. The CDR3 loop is CASSQDQGYEQYF. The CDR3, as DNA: TGCGCCAGCAGCCAAGATCAGGGCTACGAGCAGTACTTC.

This CDR3 reads CASSYRGYYGYTF. In DNA, the CDR3 is TGTGCCAGCAGTTACAGGGGGTACTATGGCTACACCTTC. The chain carries TRBV6-5 and TRBJ1-2, with a weak D call TRBD1 (6 bases). The CDR3 is 13 amino acids. V gave up 2 bases and J gave up 3 bases, with 7 bases separating them. The V gene's germline CDR1 is MNHEY and CDR2 SVGAGI.

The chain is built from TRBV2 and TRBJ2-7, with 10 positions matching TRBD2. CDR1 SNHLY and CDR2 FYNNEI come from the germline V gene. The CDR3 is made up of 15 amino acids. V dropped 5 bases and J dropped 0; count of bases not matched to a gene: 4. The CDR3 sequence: CASSPGTSVSYEQYF. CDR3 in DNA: TGTGCCAGCAGTCCAGGGACTAGCGTCTCCTACGAGCAGTACTTC.

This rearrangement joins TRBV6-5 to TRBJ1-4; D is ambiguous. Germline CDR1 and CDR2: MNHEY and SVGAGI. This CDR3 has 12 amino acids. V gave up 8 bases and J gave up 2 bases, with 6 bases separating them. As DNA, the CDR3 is TGTGCCAGCCACCTCACTAATGAAAAACTGTTTTTT. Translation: CASHLTNEKLFF.

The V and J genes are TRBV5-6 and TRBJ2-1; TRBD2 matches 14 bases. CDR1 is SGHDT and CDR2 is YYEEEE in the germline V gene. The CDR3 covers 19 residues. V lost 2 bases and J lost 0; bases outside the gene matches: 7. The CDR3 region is CASSLGTSGGTNSYNEQFF. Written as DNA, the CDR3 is TGTGCCAGCAGCTTAGGGACTAGCGGGGGAACTAACTCCTACAATGAGCAGTTCTTC.